The 6 T cell receptor beta chains presented below share a single source sample, sequenced in a study of T cell responses to AZD1222 COVID-19 vaccine. Data came from immunoSEQ multiplex PCR; TCRdb stores just in-frame clones and leaves some out. Found here are roughly 150,000 clones, about 91% of them singletons; the top ten hold around 2.3%. Sequenced material: peripheral blood, taken on day 0 of AZD1222 vaccination. The receptors were gathered from an adult in good health.

The genes are TRBV4-2 and TRBJ2-7, with D hard to call. Germline V gene data show CDR1 as LGHNA and CDR2 as YNFKEQ. V was cut by 1 base and J by 2 bases, with 9 bases left in between. The CDR3 extends over 14 amino acids. The CDR3 nucleotides read TGTGCCAGCAGCCAAGGGCACAGTACCTACGAGCAGTACTTC. Residues: CASSQGHSTYEQYF.

The chain recombines TRBV5-1 with TRBJ1-4; 10 positions agree with TRBD1. This CDR3 is built from 14 residues. Germline V CDR1 and CDR2: SGHRS, YFSETQ. Losses at the gene ends were 3 bases for V and 8 bases for J; bases not matched to a gene: 4. CDR3 DNA sequence: TGCGCCAGCAGCTACGGACAGGGGGAGGAAAAACTGTTTTTT. This translates into CASSYGQGEEKLFF.

The gene calls are TRBV29-1 and TRBJ2-6, with D perhaps matching TRBD1 (6 bases). V was pared by 7 bases and J by 1 base, with 17 bases between. The germline gives CDR1 SQVTM, CDR2 ANQGSEA. CDR3 length: 16 residues. CDR3 residues: CSGMGAGASGANVLTF. Written as DNA, the CDR3 is TGCAGCGGGATGGGGGCCGGAGCTTCTGGGGCCAACGTCCTGACTTTC. The entire variable domain, with the rest obtained from reference TRBV29-1 and TRBJ2-6, is as follows: SAVISQKPSRDICQRGTSLTIQCQVDSQVTMMFWYRQQPGQSLTLIATANQGSEATYESGFVIDKFPISRPNLTFSTLTVSNMSPEDSSIYLCSGMGAGASGANVLTFGAGSRLTVL.

The chain uses TRBV7-3 and TRBJ2-1; 13 positions match TRBD2. Trimming at V came to 4 bases and at J to 12 bases, leaving 6 bases not matched to a gene. Germline assignment: CDR1 SGHTA and CDR2 FQGTGA. There are 14 residues in the CDR3. The CDR3 bases are TGTGCCAGCAGCTCGGGACTAGCGGGATTAAGGCAGTTCTTC. Protein: CASSSGLAGLRQFF.

The rearrangement uses TRBV15 and TRBJ2-4; 9 nucleotides align to TRBD1. Trimming took 0 bases from V and 11 from J; bases not matched to a gene: 8. CDR3 size: 15 residues. CDR1 is LNHNV and CDR2 is YYDKDF in the germline V gene (reference sequence). CDR3 nucleotide sequence: TGTGCCACCAGCAGAGATAAAGGACAGGGGAGGGTTCAGTACTTC. Protein sequence: CATSRDKGQGRVQYF.

The rearrangement links TRBV2 to TRBJ1-5, with D hard to call. This CDR3 contains 15 residues. Trimming took off 4 bases at V and 2 bases at J, with 12 bases between the two ends. Germline assignment: CDR1 SNHLY and CDR2 FYNNEI. This CDR3 reads CASSGGGLGNQPQHF. CDR3 bases: TGTGCCAGCAGTGGTGGCGGGTTAGGCAATCAGCCCCAGCATTTT.